This T cell receptor (beta chain) stems from a study of OX40 agonist ivuxolimab in advanced cancers. Study at large: Partial responses were recorded for three patients, including one with hepatocellular carcinoma and two with cutaneous melanoma.

Germline V lookup: CDR1 SGHTA, CDR2 FQGNSA. This CDR3 comprises 13 residues. Generated by immunoSEQ multiplex PCR, the TCRdb table keeps only in-frame clones and is missing some. The table has tens of thousands of clones, roughly 90% seen once; the top ten hold over 0.45%. In the case of this clone: The antigen is unknown.

Study results and limitations: At doses 0.1 to 3.0 mg/kg, CD4+ and CD8+ clones expanded. On average, CD8+ T cells had more expanded clones than CD4+.

Samples were taken at baseline and on day 1 of cycles 4 and 7. Sequencing used CD4+ or CD8+ T cells sorted from blood, obtained in a trial of the OX40 agonist ivuxolimab. The gene calls are TRBV7-2 and TRBJ2-5; no firm D call. The DNA end is a closer match to TRBJ2-7, so the J assignment may be wrong. The receptor comes from an adult with an advanced solid tumor such as melanoma, head and neck, liver or kidney cancer. The CDR3 nucleotides read TGTGCCAGCAGCTTAGACTCTTCCTACGAGCAGTACTTC. Its protein product is CASSLDSSYEQYF.